These 8 T cell receptor beta chains were all obtained from the same sample, sequenced in a study of cytomegalovirus exposure and HLA in healthy donors. 60 Vbeta and 13 Jbeta primers were used in PCR. Method: immunoSEQ multiplex PCR; TCRdb's copy keeps in-frame clones and lacks some. The sample yields 140,000 to 150,000 clones, over 65% seen once. The sample taken for sequencing was PBMCs. The receptor set was obtained from a man between 40 and 49 years old in good health and CMV-seropositive.

The chain is built from TRBV5-1 and TRBJ2-5; TRBD1 might be the D (8 bases). Trimming pared 0 bases from V and 7 bases from J, leaving 16 bases between. The CDR3 has 15 residues. Germline V gene lookup returns CDR1 SGHRS and CDR2 YFSETQ. The CDR3 region has the DNA TGCGCCAGCAGCTTGGACAGGGGGGGCCATTTGACCCAGTACTTC. Translation: CASSLDRGGHLTQYF.

V and J are TRBV6-1 and TRBJ1-5; D is ambiguous. The germline CDR1 and CDR2 sequences are MNHNS and SASEGT. V lost 4 bases to trimming and J lost 3 bases, with 16 bases between them. The CDR3 covers 16 residues. The CDR3 sequence is CASSGPVQVTNQPQHF. The CDR3 DNA sequence: TGTGCCAGCAGTGGACCAGTCCAGGTTACCAATCAGCCCCAGCATTTT.

V and J are TRBV19 and TRBJ1-3; D is undetermined. Trimming removed 8 bases at V and 0 bases at J, with 8 bases between. Germline V gene sequence: CDR1 LNHDA, CDR2 SQIVND (reference sequence). The CDR3 is made up of 13 amino acids. CDR3 sequence (DNA): TGTGCCAGTGAACAGAGCTCTGGAAACACCATATATTTT. The encoded protein is CASEQSSGNTIYF.

Only a few counts were recorded for this clone. The rearrangement links TRBV30 to TRBJ1-1, with D perhaps TRBD1 (6 bases). The CDR3 spans 13 residues. V lost 1 base and J 7 bases, leaving 13 bases between the germline ends. CDR1 GTSNPN and CDR2 SVGIG come from the germline V gene (reference sequence). The CDR3, as DNA: TGTGCCTGGAGTGATGGGGGCTGGGGTGAAGCTTTCTTT. This gives the protein CAWSDGGWGEAFF.

The chain employs TRBV28 and TRBJ2-7; 10 bases are a match to TRBD2. Germline CDR1 reads MDHEN; CDR2 reads SYDVKM. The CDR3 consists of 16 residues. V lost 4 bases to trimming and J lost 1 base; unmatched junction nucleotides: 7. In nucleotides, the CDR3 is TGTGCCAGCAGTTCCCCACCGACTAGCGGGTCCTACGAGCAGTACTTC. Translation: CASSSPPTSGSYEQYF. The full variable domain, with the rest looked up from reference TRBV28 and TRBJ2-7, is DVKVTQSSRYLVKRTGEKVFLECVQDMDHENMFWYRQDPGLGLRLIYFSYDVKMKEKGDIPEGYSVSREKKERFSLILESASTNQTSMYLCASSSPPTSGSYEQYFGPGTRLTVT.

To note about this clone: At one boundary the junction diverges from the germline segment, which might be a read error. This sequence joins TRBV27 and TRBJ1-3; D is perhaps TRBD1 (6 bases). The CDR3 contains 15 residues. Germline V gene lookup returns CDR1 MNHEY and CDR2 SMNVEV (reference sequence). The CDR3 sequence: CASPHRDNSRNTIYF. CDR3 DNA sequence: TGTGCCAGTCCCCACAGGGACAACTCTCGAAACACCATATATTTT.

V usage is TRBV4-2 and J usage is TRBJ2-1; no clear D. Trimming pared 0 bases from V and 9 bases from J, leaving 6 bases between. The CDR3 has 12 residues. The germline V gene has CDR1 LGHNA and CDR2 YNFKEQ. CDR3 sequence (DNA): TGTGCCAGCAGCCAAGAGTATCGTGAGCAGTTCTTC. Translating gives CASSQEYREQFF.

In its sample, this clone was seen once. This chain joins TRBV7-3 and TRBJ1-1; TRBD1 matches 7 bases. Losses at the gene ends were 5 bases for V and 2 bases for J; bases not matched to a gene: 5. Germline V lookup: CDR1 SGHTA, CDR2 FQGTGA. CDR3 length: 14 amino acids. CDR3 in amino acids: CASSLTGPNTEAFF. The CDR3 bases are TGTGCCAGCAGCCTGACAGGGCCTAACACTGAAGCTTTCTTT.